These 5 T cell receptor beta chains were sequenced from one sample in a study of cytomegalovirus exposure and HLA in healthy donors. This PCR relied on a set of 60 Vbeta primers and 13 Jbeta primers. TCRdb keeps only in-frame clones here, not all; method: immunoSEQ multiplex PCR. Of some 140,000 clones in the sample, about four fifths were seen once. What was sequenced was PBMCs. These receptors were taken from a man between 18 and 29 years old in good health and CMV-seronegative.

The rearrangement uses TRBV13 and TRBJ2-2; possible D gene TRBD2, 5 bases. This CDR3 contains 16 residues. The germline CDR1 and CDR2 sequences are PRHDT and FYEKMQ (reference sequence). Trimming took 5 bases from V and 7 from J, leaving 20 bases between them. CDR3 coding DNA: TGTGCCAGCAGCCCCGAGGGTACTTCAATCCTCGGGGAGCTGTTTTTT. Protein product: CASSPEGTSILGELFF.

This chain uses TRBV7-3 with TRBJ2-3; D remains unclear. The CDR3 runs 14 residues. The germline CDR1 and CDR2 sequences are SGHTA and FQGTGA. V lost 4 bases to trimming and J lost 0 bases, with 8 bases between them. The CDR3 DNA is TGTGCCAGCAGCTCAGATCCTAGCACAGATACGCAGTATTTT. Its protein is CASSSDPSTDTQYF.

This clone was observed a few times. At one end the junction does not follow the germline gene, possibly because of a read error. This chain uses TRBV2 with TRBJ2-6, with 9 nucleotides matching TRBD1. Germline V gene lookup returns CDR1 SNHLY and CDR2 FYNNEI. The CDR3 is 15 residues long. CDR3 DNA sequence: TGTGCCAGCAGGAACAGGGGGCCCGGGGCCAACGGCCTGACTTTC. Protein product: CASRNRGPGANGLTF.

J is TRBJ2-4 and V is TRBV7-9; the match to TRBD1 covers 7 bases. The CDR3 extends over 15 amino acids. With V trimmed by 6 bases and J by 5 bases, 10 bases remained unmatched. Germline V CDR1 and CDR2: SEHNR, FQNEAQ (reference sequence). CDR3 sequence reads: CASSLTGRVENIQYF. The CDR3 nucleotides read TGTGCCAGCAGTCTGACAGGGCGGGTGGAAAACATTCAGTACTTC.

This clone was seen just once. The gene calls are TRBV11-2 and TRBJ1-5; D is perhaps TRBD1 (5 bases). The germline CDR1 and CDR2 sequences are SGHAT and FQNNGV. This CDR3 contains 14 residues. Trimming pared 4 bases from V and 4 bases from J, leaving 11 bases between. The CDR3 here is CASSSGTGNQPQHF. The CDR3 nucleotides are TGTGCCAGCAGCTCAGGGACTGGAAATCAGCCCCAGCATTTT.